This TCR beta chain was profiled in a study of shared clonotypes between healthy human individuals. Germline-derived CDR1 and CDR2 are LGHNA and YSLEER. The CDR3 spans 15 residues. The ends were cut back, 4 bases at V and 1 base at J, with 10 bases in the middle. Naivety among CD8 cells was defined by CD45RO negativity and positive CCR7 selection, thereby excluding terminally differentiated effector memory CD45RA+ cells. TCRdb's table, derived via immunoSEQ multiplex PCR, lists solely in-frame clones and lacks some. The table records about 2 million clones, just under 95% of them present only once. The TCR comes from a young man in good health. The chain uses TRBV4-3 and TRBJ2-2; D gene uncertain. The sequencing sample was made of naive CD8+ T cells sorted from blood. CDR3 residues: CASSPGPLNTGELFF. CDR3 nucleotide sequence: TGCGCCAGCAGCCCCGGGCCATTGAACACCGGGGAGCTGTTTTTT.